The 15 T cell receptor beta chains below come from one sample, sequenced in a study of metastatic and nonmetastatic thyroid tumors. TCRdb reassembled clones from the PCR reads with MiXCR. The repertoire consists of about 85,000 clones, with over 8.5% occurring once and the leading ten covering roughly 10%. All patients were untreated before thyroid surgery. The specimen sequenced was blood. The receptor set was obtained from a female donor with papillary thyroid cancer or a benign thyroid nodule (not recorded which). Some clones in this sample may be carry-over from other donors' samples.

This clone occurred many times. The chain combines TRBV20-1 with TRBJ2-3; TRBD2 aligns across 9 bases. Germline V gene lookup returns CDR1 DFQATT and CDR2 SNEGSKA (reference sequence). The J segment lost 1 base and the V segment lost 5 bases, leaving 4 bases of the junction unmatched. This CDR3 has 14 amino acids. The CDR3 coding sequence is TGCAGTGCTGTCCCTAGCGGGGGCACAGATACGCAGTATTTT. This gives the protein CSAVPSGGTDTQYF.

This clone was seen ten or more times. V usage is TRBV12-3 or TRBV12-4 and J usage is TRBJ1-5; TRBD1 matches at 8 bases. The CDR3 sequence is 16 residues long. V gave up 3 bases and J gave up 7 bases; unmatched junction bases: 11. The CDR3 region is CASSFASHTGGQPQHF. The CDR3 nucleotides are TGTGCCAGCAGTTTTGCATCTCACACAGGGGGACAGCCCCAGCATTTT.

This clone was recorded at least ten times. The CDR3 sequence is CASSQTSGGGTDTQYF. The CDR3 DNA is TGTGCCAGCAGTCAGACTAGCGGGGGAGGGACAGATACGCAGTATTTT. The chain links TRBV6-1 to TRBJ2-3, with 12 bases matching TRBD2. Germline CDR1 and CDR2: MNHNS and SASEGT. V was pared by 5 bases and J by 3 bases, with 6 bases of the junction left unmatched. CDR3 length: 16 residues.

This clone was found a few times. The gene calls are TRBV6-1 and TRBJ2-3, with D maybe TRBD1 (6 bases). V shed 6 bases and J shed 6 bases, with 16 bases lying between them. Germline-derived CDR1 and CDR2 are MNHNS and SASEGT. The CDR3 length is 14 residues. The CDR3 region is CASSFTQGTDTQYF. CDR3 in DNA: TGTGCCAGCAGCTTTACCCAGGGGACCGATACGCAGTATTTT.

This clone was seen more than once but under ten times. The rearrangement uses TRBV7-3 and TRBJ2-5; 8 bases map to TRBD2. V shed 6 bases and J 3 bases; nucleotides not matched to a gene: 6. The CDR3 is made up of 14 amino acids. Germline CDR1 SGHTA, CDR2 FQGTGA. The CDR3 is CASRRSGGEETQYF. Here the CDR3 DNA reads TGTGCCAGCAGGAGGAGCGGGGGCGAAGAGACCCAGTACTTC.

This clone was observed many times. The chain couples TRBV6-1 to TRBJ1-2; 12 positions agree with TRBD1. Unmatched junction bases numbered 6, after V lost 7 bases and J lost 6 bases. CDR1 and CDR2 from the germline V gene are MNHNS and SASEGT. The CDR3 runs to 14 residues. The CDR3 reads CASTRGTGGNGYTF. The CDR3 nucleotides read TGTGCCAGCACCCGGGGGACAGGGGGCAATGGCTACACCTTC.

This clone was recorded many times. The chain recombines TRBV2 with TRBJ2-1; 7 bases are a match to TRBD2. The CDR3 runs to 14 residues. With 4 bases clipped from V and 8 bases from J, the junction kept 8 bases outside the gene matches. Germline values: CDR1 SNHLY, CDR2 FYNNEI. The CDR3 sequence: CASSATGGGDEQFF. The CDR3 DNA reads as TGTGCCAGCAGTGCCACGGGGGGAGGGGATGAGCAGTTCTTC.

The rearrangement links TRBV6-6 to TRBJ1-2, with a possible D match to TRBD1 (5 bases). With 0 bases removed from V and 8 bases from J, the gap between germline ends came to 10 bases. The CDR3 loop spans 13 amino acids. Germline CDR1 reads MNHNY; CDR2 reads SVGAGI (reference sequence). Here the CDR3 DNA reads TGTGCCAGCAGTTACTCGACAGAGCGGGGCTACACCTTC. Translated: CASSYSTERGYTF.

This chain connects TRBV11-2 to TRBJ2-7, with a weak D call TRBD2 (6 bases). The CDR3 contains 14 residues. CDR1 and CDR2 (germline): SGHAT, FQNNGV. Deletions cut 3 bases from V and 3 bases from J, with 12 bases between. CDR3 sequence reads: CASSLGGRIYEQYF. The DNA of the CDR3 is TGTGCCAGCAGCTTGGGGGGTCGGATCTACGAGCAGTACTTC. The whole variable domain, filled in from reference TRBV11-2 and TRBJ2-7, reads EAGVAQSPRYKIIEKRQSVAFWCNPISGHATLYWYQQILGQGPKLLIQFQNNGVVDDSQLPKDRFSAERLKGVDSTLKIQPAKLEDSAVYLCASSLGGRIYEQYFGPGTRLTVT.

This clone has ten or more counts. The rearrangement joins TRBV3-1 to TRBJ1-1; perhaps TRBD1 as D (6 bases). V lost 0 bases and J 3 bases, leaving 11 bases between the germline ends. The CDR3 is 15 residues long. The germline gives CDR1 LGHDT, CDR2 YNNKEL (reference sequence). CDR3 loop: CASSQEGTGYTEAFF. As DNA, the CDR3 is TGTGCCAGCAGCCAAGAGGGTACAGGGTACACTGAAGCTTTCTTT.

In its sample, this clone was seen many times. The chain carries TRBV6-1 and TRBJ1-2; D remains unclear. V gave up 7 bases and J gave up 2 bases, with 14 bases separating them. This CDR3 has 14 amino acids. The V gene's germline CDR1 is MNHNS and CDR2 SASEGT. Here the CDR3 DNA reads TGTGCCAGCAATATGGGCAGCGACAACTATGGCTACACCTTC. Amino acid sequence: CASNMGSDNYGYTF.

The rearrangement uses TRBV28 and TRBJ2-2; perhaps TRBD1 as D (5 bases). Germline CDR1 and CDR2: MDHEN and SYDVKM. The CDR3 is 13 amino acids. The CDR3 protein is CDRSWGRTGELFF. CDR3 in DNA: TGTGACAGAAGTTGGGGCCGAACCGGGGAGCTGTTTTTT. Combining the CDR3 with reference TRBV28 and TRBJ2-2 gives the whole variable domain DVKVTQSSRYLVKRTGEKVFLECVQDMDHENMFWYRQDPGLGLRLIYFSYDVKMKEKGDIPEGYSVSREKKERFSLILESASTNQTSMYLCDRSWGRTGELFFGEGSRLTVL.

This clone was picked up a small number of times. A read error is possible here, since a much larger clone lies one base away. The rearrangement links TRBV28 to TRBJ2-1; D unresolved. The CDR3 is 12 residues long. Germline assignment: CDR1 MDHEN and CDR2 SYDVKM. Between the trimmed V and J ends, which lost 4 bases and 7 bases, there was a span of 8 bases. CDR3 sequence reads: CASSSIRNEQFF. CDR3 DNA: TGTGCCAGCAGTTCAATTAGGAATGAGCAGTTCTTC.

This clone has a handful of counts. J is TRBJ1-2 and V is TRBV10-1, with unresolved D. The V end lost 4 bases, the J end lost 0 bases, and 6 bases lay between the germline ends. There are 13 residues in the CDR3. Germline CDR1 is WNHNN and CDR2 is SYGVQD (reference sequence). The CDR3 DNA reads as TGCGCCAGCAGTGTCCCCCCTAACTATGGCTACACCTTC. Its translation: CASSVPPNYGYTF.

In its sample, this clone was seen many times. The rearrangement uses TRBV28 and TRBJ1-5, with D unclear. Trimming stripped 1 base from V and 4 bases from J, with 17 bases between. This CDR3 contains 17 residues. Germline CDR1 reads MDHEN; CDR2 reads SYDVKM. The CDR3 here is CASSLSSWQVKNQPQHF. The CDR3 DNA follows: TGTGCCAGCAGTTTATCGTCCTGGCAGGTAAAAAATCAGCCCCAGCATTTT.